A selection of T cell receptor beta chains follows, all from one sample in a study of patients and donors after allogeneic stem cell transplantation. TCRdb processed the RT-PCR reads anew with MiXCR; each CDR3 protein has one entry. The sample includes approximately 170,000 distinct CDR3 sequences, approximately 24% of them seen just once. Material: blood, either unsorted or a sorted T cell fraction (not recorded which). The receptors come from a human donor who was either an allogeneic HSCT recipient or a stem cell or donor lymphocyte infusion donor (not recorded which). It is not recorded whose cells these are; they may come from a transplant donor. CDR3s include the opening cysteine and the closing phenylalanine or tryptophan. The D gene is left open where the match is weak. Size is stated for part of the rows, as once, few or many counts, or as a class when the clone is expanded.

J: TRBJ1-1; size: .; V: TRBV29-1; D: .; DNA: TGCAGCGTTGAGAGCTCTTATGGGGGCACTGAAGCTTTCTTT; CDR3: CSVESSYGGTEAFF
J: TRBJ1-1; size: .; V: TRBV4-1; D: .; DNA: TGCGCCAGCAGCCAGTATCCTAACCCCGTGGGGCCTGAAGCTTTCTTT; CDR3: CASSQYPNPVGPEAFF
J: TRBJ1-2; size: few; V: TRBV5-1; D: .; DNA: TGCGCCAGCAGCTTAGATGACCCTATCTATGGCTACACCTTC; CDR3: CASSLDDPIYGYTF
J: TRBJ1-6; size: .; V: TRBV6-5; D: .; DNA: TGTGCCAGCAGTTACGGGGGATATAATTCACCCCTCCACTTT; CDR3: CASSYGGYNSPLHF
J: TRBJ1-2; size: .; V: TRBV4-3; D: .; DNA: TGCGCCAGCAGCGAAGGACATTGGAATGGCTACACCTTC; CDR3: CASSEGHWNGYTF
J: TRBJ2-3; size: few; V: TRBV7-8; D: .; DNA: TGTGCCAGCAGCCCGAGGCCCGAGGATACGCAGTATTTT; CDR3: CASSPRPEDTQYF
J: TRBJ2-7; size: few; V: TRBV12-3/TRBV12-4; D: .; DNA: TGTGCCAGCAGCTCCCCGGACCTAGGGCGGACCTACGAGCAGTACTTC; CDR3: CASSSPDLGRTYEQYF
J: TRBJ1-1; size: many; V: TRBV5-1; D: .; DNA: TGCGCCAGCAGCTTAAACGCAGGGACTGAAGCTTTCTTT; CDR3: CASSLNAGTEAFF
J: TRBJ1-2; size: .; V: TRBV12-3/TRBV12-4; D: .; DNA: TGTGCCAGCACCACTTCGCTTCATGGCTACACCTTC; CDR3: CASTTSLHGYTF
J: TRBJ1-1; size: few; V: TRBV30; D: .; DNA: TGTGCCTGGAGTCCCCAACAGGGCACTGAAGCTTTCTTT; CDR3: CAWSPQQGTEAFF
J: TRBJ2-1; size: .; V: TRBV5-1; D: TRBD2; DNA: TGCGCCAGCAGCTTGCTAGCGGGAGCCGGCTACAATGAGCAGTTCTTC; CDR3: CASSLLAGAGYNEQFF
J: TRBJ2-1; size: few; V: TRBV5-1; D: TRBD1; DNA: TGCGCCAGCAGCCTCGGTTTGGGACAGCTTTACAATGAGCAGTTCTTC; CDR3: CASSLGLGQLYNEQFF
J: TRBJ1-2; size: .; V: TRBV12-3/TRBV12-4; D: .; DNA: TGTGCCAGCAGTCCTGCCGGGTTAGGGAACTATGGCTACACCTTC; CDR3: CASSPAGLGNYGYTF
J: TRBJ2-3; size: .; V: TRBV30; D: .; DNA: TGTGCCTGGAGTCTCAGGGGAGTGGAAGATACGCAGTATTTT; CDR3: CAWSLRGVEDTQYF
J: TRBJ1-1; size: .; V: TRBV15; D: TRBD1; DNA: TGTGCCACCAGCAGGCAGGGGGCGGTGAACACTGAAGCTTTCTTT; CDR3: CATSRQGAVNTEAFF
J: TRBJ2-3; size: .; V: TRBV7-8; D: TRBD2; DNA: TGTGCCAGCTCCACTCGGGGGGGCTTTACGCAGTATTTT; CDR3: CASSTRGGFTQYF
J: TRBJ1-5; size: many; V: TRBV12-3/TRBV12-4; D: .; DNA: TGTGCCAGCAGTTTAGCAGGGTTGGAACAGCCCCAGCATTTT; CDR3: CASSLAGLEQPQHF
J: TRBJ2-7; size: .; V: TRBV12-3/TRBV12-4; D: TRBD2; DNA: TGTGCCAGCAGCCCCTGGCTAGCGGTGTACGAGCAGTACTTC; CDR3: CASSPWLAVYEQYF
J: TRBJ1-1; size: few; V: TRBV2; D: TRBD1; DNA: TGTGCCAGCAGTGACGGGGACAGGGGATACACTGAAGCTTTCTTT; CDR3: CASSDGDRGYTEAFF
J: TRBJ2-5; size: .; V: TRBV12-1; D: .; DNA: TGTGCCAGCAGCCCGACGGGACTAGCGGGCTCAGAGACCCAGTACTTC; CDR3: CASSPTGLAGSETQYF
J: TRBJ2-4; size: few; V: TRBV12-3/TRBV12-4; D: .; DNA: TGTGCCAGCAGTTTCCAGGTGAACTCCCCCAAAAACATTCAGTACTTC; CDR3: CASSFQVNSPKNIQYF
J: TRBJ2-1; size: few; V: TRBV12-3/TRBV12-4; D: TRBD2; DNA: TGTGCCAGCAGTCCTACGGCGGGGAGGGATGAGCAGTTCTTC; CDR3: CASSPTAGRDEQFF
J: TRBJ2-2; size: many; V: TRBV29-1; D: .; DNA: TGCAGCGTGCTCTGGAGCGGAGTGAACACCGGGGAGCTGTTTTTT; CDR3: CSVLWSGVNTGELFF
J: TRBJ1-2; size: few; V: TRBV12-5; D: TRBD1; DNA: TGTGCTAGTGGCGCAGGGGGCGACTATGGCTACACCTTC; CDR3: CASGAGGDYGYTF
J: TRBJ1-2; size: few; V: TRBV20-1; D: .; DNA: TGCAGTGCTAGCCAAGAAATCCACTATGGCTACACCTTC; CDR3: CSASQEIHYGYTF